The 28 T cell receptor beta chains presented below share a single source sample, sequenced in a study of immune evolution from preneoplasia to lung adenocarcinoma. Clones were read by immunoSEQ multiplex PCR, and TCRdb kept only the in-frame ones, dropping some. The sample shows about 14,000 clones, 85% of them seen only once. Sequenced input: FFPE lung adenocarcinoma in situ tissue. Receptors originate from an older donor with lung adenocarcinoma.

V is TRBV6-5 and J is TRBJ2-4, with D unclear. The CDR3 has 13 amino acids. V was clipped by 2 bases and J by 4 bases, with 6 bases between them. Germline assignment: CDR1 MNHEY and CDR2 SVGAGI. The CDR3 sequence: CASSYRSKNIQYF. CDR3 coding DNA: TGTGCCAGCAGTTACAGGAGTAAAAACATTCAGTACTTC.

The rearrangement joins TRBV7-2 to TRBJ2-7; the D is unclear. Germline CDR1 SGHTA, CDR2 FQGNSA. V gave up 5 bases and J gave up 4 bases, with 9 bases separating them. The CDR3 runs 12 residues. In DNA, the CDR3 is TGTGCCAGCAGCCTCTTAGGGTACGAGCAGTACTTC. Protein: CASSLLGYEQYF.

V is TRBV5-1 and J is TRBJ2-3; TRBD2 aligns across 15 bases. Germline V gene lookup returns CDR1 SGHRS and CDR2 YFSETQ. The CDR3 spans 14 residues. Germline trimming cut 0 bases from V and 10 bases from J; bases unmatched to any gene: 0. The CDR3 sequence: CASSLGTSGRAQYF. The DNA of the CDR3 is TGCGCCAGCAGCTTGGGGACTAGCGGGAGGGCGCAGTATTTT.

The chain joins TRBV28 to TRBJ1-2, with D possibly being TRBD1 (5 bases). V was clipped by 10 bases and J by 7 bases, with 19 bases between them. The germline V gene has CDR1 MDHEN and CDR2 SYDVKM. CDR3 length: 13 residues. CDR3 nucleotides: TGTGCCACGAGGGACCCTGGGACGGCTGGCTACACCTTC. Protein sequence: CATRDPGTAGYTF.

The chain links TRBV2 to TRBJ1-1; weak D call: TRBD1 (5 bases). This CDR3 has 14 residues. Trimming removed 6 bases at V and 3 bases at J, with 14 bases between. In germline, CDR1 is SNHLY, CDR2 FYNNEI. The CDR3 DNA reads TGTGCCAGCAGCAGACAGTCCCGAGACACTGAAGCTTTCTTT. Translated: CASSRQSRDTEAFF.

The V and J genes are TRBV6-1 and TRBJ2-7; D could derive from TRBD1 or TRBD2 (5 bases each). The CDR3 is 15 residues long. Germline CDR1 MNHNS, CDR2 SASEGT. Trimming removed 8 bases from V and 2 bases from J, with 19 bases in between. In nucleotides, the CDR3 is TGTGCCAGCGCCGGGACCGAACGGGGTACCTACGAGCAGTACTTC. Its protein product is CASAGTERGTYEQYF.

V usage is TRBV1 and J usage is TRBJ2-2; TRBD2, the table's D call, lacks a check against the DNA. TRBV1 is a pseudogene segment. This CDR3 is built from 17 residues. This CDR3 reads CTSSQRADRLDTGELFF. In DNA form, the CDR3 reads TGCACCAGCAGCCAGAGGGCCGATCGTTTGGACACCGGGGAGCTGTTTTTT.

The chain uses TRBV27 and TRBJ1-5, with D possibly matching TRBD1 (5 bases). Germline V gives CDR1 MNHEY, CDR2 SMNVEV (reference sequence). The CDR3 is made up of 15 amino acids. Trimming took 5 bases from V and 6 from J, leaving 17 bases between them. Written as DNA, the CDR3 is TGTGCCAGCAGTCCCCGGGACGGTCGTTTTCAGCCCCAGCATTTT. It specifies CASSPRDGRFQPQHF.

This chain links TRBV15 with TRBJ2-1, with D hard to call. V lost 4 bases and J lost 8, with 12 bases in between. The CDR3 runs 13 residues. Germline V gene lookup returns CDR1 LNHNV and CDR2 YYDKDF (reference sequence). The CDR3, as DNA: TGTGCCACCAGCACTTCCCTGGTGGATGAGCAGTTCTTC. Its translation: CATSTSLVDEQFF. Full variable domain (missing parts from reference TRBV15 and TRBJ2-1): DAMVIQNPRYQVTQFGKPVTLSCSQTLNHNVMYWYQQKSSQAPKLLFHYYDKDFNNEADTPDNFQSRRPNTSFCFLDIRSPGLGDTAMYLCATSTSLVDEQFFGPGTRLTVL.

About this clone itself: The junction does not match germline at one end; this may be a read error. The V and J genes are TRBV5-4 and TRBJ2-6, with no clear D. The CDR3 has 15 residues. CDR1 SGHNT and CDR2 YYREEE come from the germline V gene (reference sequence). CDR3 amino acids: CASSVVTSEANVLTF. CDR3 bases: TGTGCCAGCAGCGTTGTTACCTCTGAGGCCAACGTCCTGACTTTC.

This rearrangement joins TRBV14 to TRBJ1-1, with 9 nucleotides matching TRBD1. This CDR3 is built from 14 residues. Germline values: CDR1 SGHDN, CDR2 FVKESK. V gave up 4 bases and J gave up 3 bases; unmatched junction bases: 3. The DNA of the CDR3 is TGTGCCAGCAGCCTACAGGGGGCTGACACTGAAGCTTTCTTT. The encoded protein is CASSLQGADTEAFF. The full variable domain, rest sourced from reference TRBV14 and TRBJ1-1, is EAGVTQFPSHSVIEKGQTVTLRCDPISGHDNLYWYRRVMGKEIKFLLHFVKESKQDESGMPNNRFLAERTGGTYSTLKVQPAELEDSGVYFCASSLQGADTEAFFGQGTRLTVV.

The gene calls are TRBV13 and TRBJ1-1; 7 bases line up with TRBD1. Germline CDR1 and CDR2: PRHDT and FYEKMQ (reference sequence). The CDR3 spans 14 residues. The trim removed 5 bases at V and 3 bases at J, leaving 6 bases unmatched. The CDR3 DNA is TGTGCCAGCAGCCCAGGGGGGGACGACACTGAAGCTTTCTTT. As protein: CASSPGGDDTEAFF.

The gene calls are TRBV6-5 and TRBJ2-1; the D gene is possibly TRBD2 (5 bases). V lost 7 bases and J lost 4, with 17 bases in between. The CDR3 runs 15 residues. CDR1 is MNHEY, CDR2 SVGAGI, per germline. The CDR3 loop reads CASTPLSGAYNEQFF. The CDR3 coding sequence is TGTGCCAGCACTCCCTTGAGCGGAGCATACAATGAGCAGTTCTTC.

The CDR3 DNA reads as TGTGCCAGCAGCCCAACGCGGACCTTTGCTGGAAACACCATATATTTT. It yields the protein CASSPTRTFAGNTIYF. The chain links TRBV7-9 to TRBJ1-3; D not certain. The CDR3 loop spans 16 amino acids. The V gene lost 5 bases and the J gene lost 2 bases, with 16 bases spanning the gap. The V gene's germline CDR1 is SEHNR and CDR2 FQNEAQ (reference sequence).

The table lists this clone with a count of one. The V and J genes are TRBV4-2 and TRBJ2-7; 7 nucleotides agree with TRBD2. J was trimmed by 1 base and V by 3 bases; bases with no gene match: 12. In germline, CDR1 is LGHNA, CDR2 YNFKEQ. The CDR3 contains 17 residues. The CDR3 here is CASSQSPGTTISYEQYF. The CDR3 coding sequence is TGTGCCAGCAGCCAGTCCCCGGGGACTACGATTTCCTACGAGCAGTACTTC.

The chain links TRBV18 to TRBJ1-2; D uncertain. Trimming stripped 4 bases from V and 3 bases from J, with 9 bases between. From germline, CDR1 is KGHSH and CDR2 LQKENI. The CDR3 runs 13 residues. In DNA form, the CDR3 reads TGTGCCAGCTCACTAAGGGTGGACTATGGCTACACCTTC. This encodes CASSLRVDYGYTF.

The chain couples TRBV4-3 to TRBJ2-7, with TRBD1 identical over 9 bases. CDR3 length: 14 residues. Losses at the gene ends were 3 bases for V and 3 bases for J; bases not matched to a gene: 3. Looked up from germline, CDR1 is LGHNA and CDR2 is YSLEER. The CDR3 is CASSQGQGDYEQYF. For the CDR3, the DNA is TGCGCCAGCAGCCAGGGACAGGGTGACTACGAGCAGTACTTC.

The rearrangement links TRBV23-1 to TRBJ2-5; 9 bases fit TRBD1. The DNA end is a closer match to TRBJ2-7, so the J assignment may be wrong. Being an ORF, TRBV23-1 has a function that is uncertain. The CDR3 covers 13 residues. CDR3: CASSPGQGNEQYF. In nucleotides, the CDR3 is TGCGCCAGCAGTCCGGGACAGGGAAACGAGCAGTACTTC.

The chain is built from TRBV5-1 and TRBJ1-2; 8 bases line up with TRBD1. The CDR3 spans 15 residues. V trimming: 2 bases; J trimming: 0 bases; junction bases outside the gene matches: 3. Germline values: CDR1 SGHRS, CDR2 YFSETQ. In DNA form, the CDR3 reads TGCGCCAGCAGCTTAGGGACAGGTCCTAACTATGGCTACACCTTC. It is translated as CASSLGTGPNYGYTF.

This sequence joins TRBV19 and TRBJ2-5; no clear D. The CDR3 runs to 13 residues. Trimming cost V 5 bases and J 3 bases, with 10 bases left between them. The germline gives CDR1 LNHDA, CDR2 SQIVND (reference sequence). CDR3 DNA sequence: TGTGCCAGTAGTTTTTCGACGGAAGAGACCCAGTACTTC. Amino acids: CASSFSTEETQYF.

The chain links TRBV5-4 to TRBJ2-7, with 9 positions matching TRBD1. The junction had 7 bases not matched to a gene; V was cut back by 4 bases and J by 5 bases. The V gene's germline CDR1 is SGHNT and CDR2 YYREEE (reference sequence). The CDR3 covers 14 residues. CDR3 nucleotides: TGTGCCAGCAGCCGGGCCGGGACAGGGAACGAGCAGTACTTC. This gives the protein CASSRAGTGNEQYF.

This chain links TRBV2 with TRBJ2-7; no definite D call. CDR3 length: 12 residues. The V gene lost 5 bases and the J gene lost 4 bases, with 9 bases spanning the gap. Germline values: CDR1 SNHLY, CDR2 FYNNEI. In DNA, the CDR3 is TGTGCCAGCAGTCTTTATCAGTACGAGCAGTACTTC. It translates to CASSLYQYEQYF. Drawing the rest from reference TRBV2 and TRBJ2-7, the complete variable domain is EPEVTQTPSHQVTQMGQEVILRCVPISNHLYFYWYRQILGQKVEFLVSFYNNEISEKSEIFDDQFSVERPDGSNFTLKIRSTKLEDSAMYFCASSLYQYEQYFGPGTRLTVT.

CDR3 sequence reads: CASSEARLAGVAQYF. In DNA, the CDR3 is TGTGCCAGCAGTGAAGCGCGGCTAGCGGGAGTTGCTCAGTACTTC. This sequence joins TRBV2 and TRBJ2-7; TRBD2 agrees at 10 bases. Germline V gene lookup returns CDR1 SNHLY and CDR2 FYNNEI. There are 15 residues in the CDR3. V shed 0 bases, J shed 10 bases, and the junction held 9 bases outside the gene matches.

The chain has TRBV2 and TRBJ2-3, with D unresolved. Per germline, CDR1 SNHLY and CDR2 FYNNEI. The CDR3 loop spans 14 amino acids. Deletions cut 6 bases from V and 6 bases from J, with 16 bases between. Written as DNA, the CDR3 is TGTGCCAGCAGGCCCCCGGGCCCTGGGGATACGCAGTATTTT. Encoded protein: CASRPPGPGDTQYF.

The CDR3 DNA sequence: TGTGCCAGCAAGGTAACTGCGAACACCGGGGAGCTGTTTTTT. This codes for CASKVTANTGELFF. The chain joins TRBV7-2 to TRBJ2-2, with D unresolved. V lost 7 bases and J 0 bases, leaving 9 bases between the germline ends. Germline CDR1 is SGHTA and CDR2 is FQGNSA. This CDR3 is 14 amino acids long.

Here the CDR3 DNA reads TGTGCCAGCAGTGAAGGGGCCCTGGGGGAAAAACTGTTTTTT. Its protein product is CASSEGALGEKLFF. V gene TRBV25-1 combines with J gene TRBJ1-4; TRBD1 is a possible D gene (5 bases). Trimming stripped 2 bases from V and 8 bases from J, with 12 bases between. From germline, CDR1 is MGHDK and CDR2 SYGVNS. This CDR3 has 14 residues.

This chain links TRBV5-1 with TRBJ2-4; 9 bases are shared with TRBD2. The V gene's germline CDR1 is SGHRS and CDR2 YFSETQ. CDR3 length equals 15 residues. The ends lost 2 bases at V and 0 bases at J; junction bases unmatched: 0. CDR3 region: CASSLAGGAKNIQYF. The CDR3 DNA is TGCGCCAGCAGCTTAGCGGGAGGAGCCAAAAACATTCAGTACTTC. Filled out from reference TRBV5-1 and TRBJ2-4, the complete variable domain reads KAGVTQTPRYLIKTRGQQVTLSCSPISGHRSVSWYQQTPGQGLQFLFEYFSETQRNKGNFPGRFSGRQFSNSRSEMNVSTLELGDSALYLCASSLAGGAKNIQYFGAGTRLSVL.

This chain connects TRBV2 to TRBJ2-7; TRBD2 matches at 13 bases. CDR1 is SNHLY and CDR2 is FYNNEI in the germline V gene. The CDR3 is made up of 15 amino acids. V was clipped by 2 bases and J by 6 bases; unmatched bases: 4. The CDR3 here is CASSERTSGSGEQYF. The CDR3 DNA reads as TGTGCCAGCAGTGAACGGACTAGCGGGAGCGGCGAGCAGTACTTC.